Following are 4 T cell receptor beta chains from one sample sequenced in a study of patients and donors after allogeneic stem cell transplantation. Using its own MiXCR run on the RT-PCR reads, TCRdb lists one record per CDR3 protein. Counted here are approximately 160,000 distinct CDR3 sequences, 24% occurring once; the ten biggest clones make up about 24%. The sample taken for sequencing was blood, either unsorted or a sorted T cell fraction (not recorded which). The receptor set was obtained from a human donor who was either an allogeneic HSCT recipient or a stem cell or donor lymphocyte infusion donor (not recorded which). It is not recorded whose cells these are; they may come from a transplant donor.

In its sample, this clonotype was seen a few times. The chain links TRBV12-3 or TRBV12-4 to TRBJ1-1; TRBD1 agrees at 10 bases. Trimming took 6 bases from V and 5 from J; bases not matched to a gene: 18. The CDR3 is 18 residues long. This CDR3 is CASSHHGWGQGFETEAFF. The CDR3 DNA reads TGTGCCAGCAGCCATCATGGTTGGGGACAGGGGTTCGAGACTGAAGCTTTCTTT.

This clonotype appeared a few times. The rearrangement links TRBV9 to TRBJ1-2, with D possibly TRBD1 on 5 matching bases. The germline CDR1 and CDR2 sequences are SGDLS and YYNGEE. The CDR3 covers 15 residues. V dropped 4 bases and J dropped 9 bases, with 22 bases sitting between them. The CDR3 DNA reads TGTGCCAGCAGCCTAGAAGGGACTTCCCAAGGCAGCTACACCTTC. As protein: CASSLEGTSQGSYTF.

The gene calls are TRBV5-1 and TRBJ2-1, with TRBD2 matching over 8 bases. The V segment lost 0 bases and the J segment 4 bases; nucleotides outside the gene matches: 3. Germline lookup yields CDR1 SGHRS and CDR2 YFSETQ. The CDR3 is made up of 15 amino acids. CDR3 loop: CASSLGTSRYNEQFF. The CDR3 DNA is TGCGCCAGCAGCTTGGGGACTAGCAGATACAATGAGCAGTTCTTC.

This clonotype showed up just a few times. The chain has TRBV20-1 and TRBJ1-1, with D unclear. Germline loops: CDR1 DFQATT, CDR2 SNEGSKA (reference sequence). V lost 0 bases and J lost 1, with 12 bases in between. The CDR3 has 15 amino acids. The CDR3 nucleotides read TGCAGTGCTAGAGATCTTAGCAGCGCGAACACTGAAGCTTTCTTT. Its translation: CSARDLSSANTEAFF.